The 4 T cell receptor beta chains given below trace back to one sample, sequenced in a study of blood T cell repertoires in COVID-19. Only in-frame clones appear in the TCRdb table, and some are missing; sequencing was by immunoSEQ multiplex PCR. Here the sample spans about 130,000 clones, about 89% being singletons. The sequencing input was peripheral blood. The receptors originated from a woman aged 55-69 years with acute or convalescent COVID-19.

This chain links TRBV3-1 (or the pseudogene TRBV3-2) with TRBJ2-2; 7 nucleotides agree with TRBD2. The junction had 1 base not matched to a gene; V was cut back by 2 bases and J by 7 bases. CDR1 is LGHDT and CDR2 is YNNKEL in the germline V gene (reference sequence). The CDR3 runs 13 residues. The chain's CDR3 is CASSQIAGGELFF. In DNA, the CDR3 is TGTGCCAGCAGCCAAATAGCGGGCGGGGAGCTGTTTTTT.

The chain joins TRBV3-1 (or the pseudogene TRBV3-2) to TRBJ2-3, with 7 positions matching TRBD2. V shed 1 base and J 6 bases; nucleotides not matched to a gene: 1. This CDR3 spans 13 amino acids. Germline V lookup: CDR1 LGHDT, CDR2 YNNKEL (reference sequence). CDR3 nucleotide sequence: TGTGCCAGCAGCCAAGGGACTAGGGATACGCAGTATTTT. It encodes CASSQGTRDTQYF.

This clone was observed a single time. This rearrangement joins TRBV27 to TRBJ2-1; TRBD2 matches at 7 bases. Germline-derived CDR1 and CDR2 are MNHEY and SMNVEV (reference sequence). The CDR3 has 13 residues. V lost 2 bases, J lost 8 bases, and 3 bases stayed unmatched. CDR3 loop: CASSLREGDEQFF. The CDR3 bases are TGTGCCAGCAGTTTAAGGGAGGGCGATGAGCAGTTCTTC.

This chain connects TRBV25-1 to TRBJ1-1; 9 nucleotides line up with TRBD1. Germline-derived CDR1 and CDR2 are MGHDK and SYGVNS. This CDR3 has 14 residues. V shed 3 bases and J 4 bases; nucleotides not matched to a gene: 3. DNA for the CDR3: TGTGCCAGCAGTGACACAGGGGGCATCACTGAAGCTTTCTTT. Amino acids: CASSDTGGITEAFF.